This T cell receptor beta chain is from a study of T-cell memory formation after mild COVID-19. There are 13 residues in the CDR3. V was cut by 3 bases and J by 8 bases, with 11 bases left in between. TCRdb called the 5' RACE reads again in MiXCR, with one record for every CDR3 protein. Of some 300,000 distinct CDR3 sequences listed, 20% are singletons. This receptor was obtained from a young man who had mild COVID-19 (a few samples of this study predate the infection). Cell type and time point are not known. Sequenced: PBMCs or a T cell subset sorted from them (not recorded which). The gene calls are TRBV12-3 or TRBV12-4 and TRBJ2-1; D is ambiguous. CDR3 region: CASSFIPPDEQFF. In nucleotides, the CDR3 is TGTGCCAGCAGTTTTATCCCCCCGGATGAGCAGTTCTTC.